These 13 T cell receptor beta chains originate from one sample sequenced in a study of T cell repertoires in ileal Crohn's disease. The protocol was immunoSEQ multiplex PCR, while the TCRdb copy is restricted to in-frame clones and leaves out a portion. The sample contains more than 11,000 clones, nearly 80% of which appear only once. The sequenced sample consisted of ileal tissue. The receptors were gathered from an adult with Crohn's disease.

The CDR3: CASSLLAGGYNEQFF. DNA of the CDR3: TGTGCCAGCAGCTTACTAGCGGGGGGCTACAATGAGCAGTTCTTC. The chain employs TRBV11-3 and TRBJ2-1; 11 bases line up with TRBD2. J lost 3 bases, V lost 2 bases, and 0 bases had no gene match. The CDR3 is 15 residues long. Germline assignment: CDR1 SGHNT and CDR2 YENEEA.

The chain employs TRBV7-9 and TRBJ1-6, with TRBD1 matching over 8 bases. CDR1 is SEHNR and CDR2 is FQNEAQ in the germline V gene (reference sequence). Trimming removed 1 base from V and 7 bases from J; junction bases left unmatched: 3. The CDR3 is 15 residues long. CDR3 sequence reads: CASSLVSGGNSPLHF. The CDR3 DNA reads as TGTGCCAGCAGCTTAGTTTCAGGGGGCAATTCACCCCTCCACTTT.

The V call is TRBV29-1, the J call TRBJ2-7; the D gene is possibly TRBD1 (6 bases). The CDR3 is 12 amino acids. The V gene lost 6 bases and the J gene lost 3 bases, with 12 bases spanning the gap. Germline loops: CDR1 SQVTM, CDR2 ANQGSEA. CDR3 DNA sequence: TGCAGCGTCGCCGGGACAAGCTACGAGCAGTACTTC. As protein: CSVAGTSYEQYF.

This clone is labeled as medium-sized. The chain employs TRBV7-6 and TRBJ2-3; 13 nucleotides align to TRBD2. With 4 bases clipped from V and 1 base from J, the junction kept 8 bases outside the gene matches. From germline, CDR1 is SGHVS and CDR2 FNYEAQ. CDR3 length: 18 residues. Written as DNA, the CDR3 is TGTGCCAGCAGCTCACTAGCGGGGGGGCCTATAGGCACAGATACGCAGTATTTT. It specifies CASSSLAGGPIGTDTQYF.

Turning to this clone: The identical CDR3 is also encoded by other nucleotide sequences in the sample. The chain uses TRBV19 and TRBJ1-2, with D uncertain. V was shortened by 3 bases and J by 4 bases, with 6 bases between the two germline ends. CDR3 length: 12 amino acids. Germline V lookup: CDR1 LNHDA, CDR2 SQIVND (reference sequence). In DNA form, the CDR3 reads TGTGCCAGTAGTATTAGGAGCTATGGCTACACCTTC. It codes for CASSIRSYGYTF.

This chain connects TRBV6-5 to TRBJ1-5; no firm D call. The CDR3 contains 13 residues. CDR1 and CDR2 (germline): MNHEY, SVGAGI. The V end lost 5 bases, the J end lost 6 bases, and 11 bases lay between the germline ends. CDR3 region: CASSERSTQPQHF. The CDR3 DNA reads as TGTGCCAGCAGTGAGCGGTCCACTCAGCCCCAGCATTTT.

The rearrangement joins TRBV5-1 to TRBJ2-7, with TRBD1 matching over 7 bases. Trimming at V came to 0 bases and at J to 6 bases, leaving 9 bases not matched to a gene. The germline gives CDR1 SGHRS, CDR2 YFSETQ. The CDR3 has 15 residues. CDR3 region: CASSLANLGQAEQYF. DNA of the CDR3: TGCGCCAGCAGCTTGGCAAATTTAGGACAGGCCGAGCAGTACTTC.

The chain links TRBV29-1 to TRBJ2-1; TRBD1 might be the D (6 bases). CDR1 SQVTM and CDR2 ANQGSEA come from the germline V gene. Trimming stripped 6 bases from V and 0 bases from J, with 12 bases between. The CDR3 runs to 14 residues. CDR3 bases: TGCAGCGTGCAAACAGGGAGCTCCTACAATGAGCAGTTCTTC. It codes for CSVQTGSSYNEQFF.

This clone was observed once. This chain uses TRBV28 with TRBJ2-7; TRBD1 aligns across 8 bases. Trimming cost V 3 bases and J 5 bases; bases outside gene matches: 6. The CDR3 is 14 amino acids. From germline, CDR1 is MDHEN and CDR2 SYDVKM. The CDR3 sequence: CASSFAGGGNEQYF. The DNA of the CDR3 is TGTGCCAGCAGTTTCGCAGGGGGCGGGAACGAGCAGTACTTC.

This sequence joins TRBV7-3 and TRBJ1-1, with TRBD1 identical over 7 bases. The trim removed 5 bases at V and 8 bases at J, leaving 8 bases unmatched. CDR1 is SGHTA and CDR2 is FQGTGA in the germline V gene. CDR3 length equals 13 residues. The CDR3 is CASSLKTGHEAFF. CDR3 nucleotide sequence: TGTGCCAGCAGCCTGAAGACAGGGCACGAAGCTTTCTTT.

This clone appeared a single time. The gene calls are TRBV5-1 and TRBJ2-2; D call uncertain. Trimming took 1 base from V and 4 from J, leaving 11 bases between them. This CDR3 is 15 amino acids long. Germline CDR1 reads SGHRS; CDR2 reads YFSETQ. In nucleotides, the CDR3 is TGCGCCAGCAGCTTGATAGATTCGGGCACCGGGGAGCTGTTTTTT. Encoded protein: CASSLIDSGTGELFF. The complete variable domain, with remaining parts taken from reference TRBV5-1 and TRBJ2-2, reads KAGVTQTPRYLIKTRGQQVTLSCSPISGHRSVSWYQQTPGQGLQFLFEYFSETQRNKGNFPGRFSGRQFSNSRSEMNVSTLELGDSALYLCASSLIDSGTGELFFGEGSRLTVL.

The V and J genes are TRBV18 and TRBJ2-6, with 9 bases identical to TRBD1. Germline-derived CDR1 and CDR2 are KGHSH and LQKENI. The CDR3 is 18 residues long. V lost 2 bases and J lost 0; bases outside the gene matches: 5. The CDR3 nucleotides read TGTGCCAGCTCACCAGGACAGGGGAAACTCTCTGGGGCCAACGTCCTGACTTTC. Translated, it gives CASSPGQGKLSGANVLTF.

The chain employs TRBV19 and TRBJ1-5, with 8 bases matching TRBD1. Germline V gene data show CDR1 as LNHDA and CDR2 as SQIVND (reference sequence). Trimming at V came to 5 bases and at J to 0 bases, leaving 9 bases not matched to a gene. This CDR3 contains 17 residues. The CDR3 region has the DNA TGTGCCAGTAGTTCATACAGGGGGACTTATAGCAATCAGCCCCAGCATTTT. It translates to CASSSYRGTYSNQPQHF.